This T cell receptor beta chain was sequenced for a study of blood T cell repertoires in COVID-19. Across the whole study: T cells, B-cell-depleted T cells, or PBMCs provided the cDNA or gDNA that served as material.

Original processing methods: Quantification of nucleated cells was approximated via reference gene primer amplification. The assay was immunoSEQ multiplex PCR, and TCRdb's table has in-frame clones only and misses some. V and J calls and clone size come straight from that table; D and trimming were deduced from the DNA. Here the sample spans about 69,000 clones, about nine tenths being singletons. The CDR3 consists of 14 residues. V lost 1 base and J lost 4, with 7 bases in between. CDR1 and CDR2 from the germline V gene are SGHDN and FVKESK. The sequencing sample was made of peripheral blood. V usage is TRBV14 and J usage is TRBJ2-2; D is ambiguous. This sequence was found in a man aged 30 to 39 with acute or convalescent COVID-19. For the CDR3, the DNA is TGTGCCAGCAGCCAAGTGGTCGGCACCGGGGAGCTGTTTTTT. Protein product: CASSQVVGTGELFF.